Sequencing of this TCR beta chain was carried out in a study of shared clonotypes between healthy human individuals. Looking at the study overall: The study enrolled a couple of women and a few men aged 18 to 49.

Researchers sequenced unsorted PBMC DNA using ten immunoSEQ deep assay plates. As handled by the study authors: Filtering differed since immunoSEQ provided only junctions, with no quality scores. Assay: immunoSEQ multiplex PCR; the TCRdb copy retains only in-frame clones and omits some. V, J and clone size are those of that table, while D and trimming were read from the DNA. The sample consists of 520,000 or so clones, 79% of them appearing once. CDR3 length: 13 amino acids. Trimming removed 4 bases from V and 2 bases from J, with 9 bases in between. Germline CDR1 KGHSH, CDR2 LQKENI. Unsorted samples, those not sorted, used some 100 million PBMCs for genomic DNA.

The rearrangement joins TRBV18 to TRBJ2-7, with D perhaps TRBD2 (5 bases). This TCR was recovered from a woman aged 40 to 50 in good health. Some clones in this sample may be carry-over from other donors' samples. Sequencing was carried out using PBMCs. As DNA, the CDR3 is TGTGCCAGCTCACTCGTGGGAGCCTACGAGCAGTACTTC. It codes for CASSLVGAYEQYF.